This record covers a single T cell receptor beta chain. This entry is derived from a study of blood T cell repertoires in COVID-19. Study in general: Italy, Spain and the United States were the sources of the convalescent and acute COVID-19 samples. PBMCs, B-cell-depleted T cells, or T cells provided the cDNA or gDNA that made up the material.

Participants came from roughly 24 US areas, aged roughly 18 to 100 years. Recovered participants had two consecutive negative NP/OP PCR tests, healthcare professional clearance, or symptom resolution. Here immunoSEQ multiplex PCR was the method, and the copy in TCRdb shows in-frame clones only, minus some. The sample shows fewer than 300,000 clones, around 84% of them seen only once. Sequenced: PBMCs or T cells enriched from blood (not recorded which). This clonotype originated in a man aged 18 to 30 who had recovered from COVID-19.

The CDR3 region is CASNLQGASYNEQFF. DNA for the CDR3: TGTGCCAGCAACCTTCAGGGGGCGTCCTACAATGAGCAGTTCTTC. V and J are TRBV2 and TRBJ2-1; 8 bases match TRBD1. V gave up 7 bases and J gave up 1 base; unmatched junction bases: 6. The CDR3 contains 15 residues. Germline V gene data show CDR1 as SNHLY and CDR2 as FYNNEI.